These T cell receptor beta chains were read from a single sample in a study of T-cell reconstitution after alpha-beta-depleted transplantation in children. TCRdb passed the PCR reads through MiXCR, listing each CDR3 protein once. In the table there are 490,000 or so distinct CDR3 sequences, approximately 12% of which are singletons. Here the sequenced sample was PBMCs from the stem cell graft donor, taken from the stem cell graft. Receptor source: a human donor who donated a stem cell graft to a child with combined immunodeficiency. Both conserved end residues are part of each CDR3. The D gene is left open where the match is weak. Clone size, where shown, is once, few, many, or a class for clones that have expanded.

NA	TRBJ2-7	NA	TRBV9	TGTGCCAGCAGCGAGGGGTCGGGGGCCTACGAGCAGTACTTC	CASSEGSGAYEQYF
TRBD2	TRBJ2-2	few	TRBV29-1	TGCAGCGTTGGTCTACTAGCGGGAGGAACCGGGGAGCTGTTTTTT	CSVGLLAGGTGELFF
NA	TRBJ2-4	many	TRBV27	TGTGCCAGCAGTTTTGGGGGAGCCAAAAACATTCAGTACTTC	CASSFGGAKNIQYF
NA	TRBJ2-1	many	TRBV5-1	TGCGCCAGCAGCCTCGGGACAAACTACAATGAGCAGTTCTTC	CASSLGTNYNEQFF
NA	TRBJ2-2	many	TRBV12-3/TRBV12-4	TGTGCCAGCAGCCAAGTGGTGATCACCGGGGAGCTGTTTTTT	CASSQVVITGELFF
TRBD1	TRBJ2-1	few	TRBV7-6	TGTGCCAGCAGCTGGACAGGGTCCTCCTACAATGAGCAGTTCTTC	CASSWTGSSYNEQFF
NA	TRBJ2-7	NA	TRBV20-1	TGCAGTGTAGGGGCGTTCTCCTACGAGCAGTACTTC	CSVGAFSYEQYF
NA	TRBJ2-1	few	TRBV10-3	TGTGCCATCAGTGAGTCGGGGACAAACCCTTTGCAGTTCTTC	CAISESGTNPLQFF
NA	TRBJ1-6	few	TRBV7-9	TGTGCCAGCAGCTTAGTGTCCTCACCCCTCCACTTT	CASSLVSSPLHF
NA	TRBJ2-1	many	TRBV7-2	TGTGCCAGCAGCTTATTTGTTCAGCCCAATGAGCAGTTCTTC	CASSLFVQPNEQFF
TRBD1	TRBJ2-5	NA	TRBV6-2/TRBV6-3	TGTGCCGGAGGGACAGGGGGCTTGACCCAGTACTTC	CAGGTGGLTQYF
TRBD1	TRBJ2-2	many	TRBV12-3/TRBV12-4	TGTGCCAGCAGTCGGGACAGACCGGGCACCGGGGAGCTGTTTTTT	CASSRDRPGTGELFF
NA	TRBJ2-3	few	TRBV11-2	TGTGCCAGCAGCTCATTTGATACGCAGTATTTT	CASSSFDTQYF
NA	TRBJ1-5	NA	TRBV28	TGTGCCAGCAGCCCAATAGGGAGTCAGCCCCAGCATTTT	CASSPIGSQPQHF
NA	TRBJ2-7	NA	TRBV21-1	TGTGCCAGCAGCACTTCCGGGACAGGGTTCTGCGAGCAGTACTTC	CASSTSGTGFCEQYF
TRBD2	TRBJ2-5	NA	TRBV9	TGTGCCAGCAGTTCCCAGAGTACTAGCGGGAGCGAGACCCAGTACTTC	CASSSQSTSGSETQYF
NA	TRBJ2-7	many	TRBV7-8	TGTGCCAGCAGCCCCGTCTGGGGCAGGTCCTACGAGCAGTACTTC	CASSPVWGRSYEQYF
NA	TRBJ1-1	many	TRBV3-1	TGTGCCAGCAGCTATACTTACAGGAACACTGAAGCTTTCTTT	CASSYTYRNTEAFF
NA	TRBJ2-7	NA	TRBV6-2/TRBV6-3	TGTGCCAGCAGTTACTGGGGCCGGGGCAGCTACGAGCAGTACTTC	CASSYWGRGSYEQYF
NA	TRBJ2-2	many	TRBV9	TGTGCCAGCAGCGTAGGAACCACAATCGGGGAGCTGTTTTTT	CASSVGTTIGELFF
NA	TRBJ1-1	NA	TRBV5-6	TGTGCCAGCAGCTTGGGACGAGAACAGGGTGAAGCTTTCTTT	CASSLGREQGEAFF
TRBD2	TRBJ2-3	few	TRBV14	TGTGCCAGCAGCCTAGGACTAGGCCCACGGACGCAGTATTTT	CASSLGLGPRTQYF
NA	TRBJ2-3	many	TRBV5-1	TGCGCCAGCAGCTTTGGGACGGAGCTAGGGGATACGCAGTATTTT	CASSFGTELGDTQYF
NA	TRBJ2-7	NA	TRBV5-6	TGTGCCAGCAGCTCACTTCCGGGACAAAAGGACGAGCAGTACTTC	CASSSLPGQKDEQYF
NA	TRBJ2-1	NA	TRBV20-1	TGCAGTGCTAGCTTCGGGTTATACGGAGGGCAGTTCTTC	CSASFGLYGGQFF
TRBD1	TRBJ2-7	few	TRBV20-1	TGCAGTGCTAGAGGTGCGACAGGGGGGGCCTACGAGCAGTACTTC	CSARGATGGAYEQYF
NA	TRBJ1-5	NA	TRBV4-2	TGTGCCAGCAGCCAAGCGGGGGGTCCCCAGCCCCAGCATTTT	CASSQAGGPQPQHF
TRBD2	TRBJ2-2	NA	TRBV25-1	TGTGCCAGCAGTGATCGCGGGGGGACTTACACCGGGGAGCTGTTTTTT	CASSDRGGTYTGELFF
TRBD1	TRBJ1-1	NA	TRBV29-1	TGCAGCGTTGCGGGACAGGGCCCCCCACGGGCTTTCTTT	CSVAGQGPPRAFF
NA	TRBJ2-3	once	TRBV7-3	TGTGCCAGCAGCTTATGCAGGGCAGATACGCAGTATTTT	CASSLCRADTQYF
NA	TRBJ2-3	NA	TRBV6-2/TRBV6-3	TGTGCCAGCAGTCGCGACTGGACCCCGGCAGATACGCAGTATTTT	CASSRDWTPADTQYF
NA	TRBJ1-2	few	TRBV25-1	TGTGCCAGTCGTACGGGATCCGGGGGTGGCTACACCTTC	CASRTGSGGGYTF
NA	TRBJ2-7	few	TRBV4-3	TGCGCCAGCAGCCAAGATGCGGGGATTAAAGACGAGCAGTACTTC	CASSQDAGIKDEQYF
NA	TRBJ2-3	many	TRBV9	TGTGCCAGCGGCGGGACTAGCACAGATACGCAGTATTTT	CASGGTSTDTQYF
NA	TRBJ2-7	many	TRBV20-1	TGCAGTGCTAGAGTTGGTGCGGTTGTACACGAGCAGTACTTC	CSARVGAVVHEQYF
NA	TRBJ1-1	NA	TRBV5-3	TGTGCCAGAAGCTTTTTCCCGGGGAAGGGTTTGAACACTGAAGCTTTCTTT	CARSFFPGKGLNTEAFF
NA	TRBJ2-1	many	TRBV12-3/TRBV12-4	TGTGCCAGCAAAGCTCAAAATGAGCAGTTCTTC	CASKAQNEQFF
TRBD1	TRBJ2-1	many	TRBV5-1	TGCGCCAGCAGCTTGGAACAGGGGGCCCACAATGAGCAGTTCTTC	CASSLEQGAHNEQFF
NA	TRBJ1-2	NA	TRBV27	TGTGCCAGCAGTCCTGGGACACCCGACTATGGCTACACCTTC	CASSPGTPDYGYTF
NA	TRBJ2-2	NA	TRBV12-3/TRBV12-4	TGTGCCAGCAGTTTGAGGTTCACCGGGGAGCTGTTTTTT	CASSLRFTGELFF
TRBD1	TRBJ2-5	NA	TRBV7-6	TGTGCCAGCAGCTCGGGACAGGGGGCGAGCCAAGAGACCCAGTACTTC	CASSSGQGASQETQYF
NA	TRBJ2-7	few	TRBV4-2	TGTGCCAGCAGCGCCGGGGGCTCCTACGAGCAGTACTTC	CASSAGGSYEQYF
TRBD2	TRBJ2-1	NA	TRBV6-1	TGTGCCAGCACCAGAAACCTAGCGGGGGTTAATGAGCAGTTCTTC	CASTRNLAGVNEQFF
NA	TRBJ1-4	NA	TRBV30	TGTGCCTGGAGCATCGGGCTAAAGGAAAAACTGTTTTTT	CAWSIGLKEKLFF
NA	TRBJ1-1	few	TRBV7-2	TGTGCCAGCAGCTTAGCGGGGAGCCTACAGAACACTGAAGCTTTCTTT	CASSLAGSLQNTEAFF
NA	TRBJ2-1	many	TRBV29-1	TGCAGCGTTGGCACTAACTACAATGAGCAGTTCTTC	CSVGTNYNEQFF
NA	TRBJ2-2	NA	TRBV6-5	TGTGCCAGCAGTTACTTGCAGGGCGGAACCGGGGAGCTGTTTTTT	CASSYLQGGTGELFF
NA	TRBJ2-3	many	TRBV6-5	TGTGCCAGCAGTTACCTGTCAGCTAGCACAGATACGCAGTATTTT	CASSYLSASTDTQYF
NA	TRBJ2-5	NA	TRBV28	TGTGCCAGCAGAGATAGGGACGCACGTCGCGAGACCCAGTACTTC	CASRDRDARRETQYF
NA	TRBJ2-7	many	TRBV12-3/TRBV12-4	TGTGCCAGCAGCTTGGGAGCAGGGTACGAGCAGTACTTC	CASSLGAGYEQYF
NA	TRBJ2-1	NA	TRBV11-2	TGTGCCAGCAGCCGCCTGGGACAAGTAGGGGGAGGGTCGGGCAATGAGCAGTTCTTC	CASSRLGQVGGGSGNEQFF
NA	TRBJ2-1	NA	TRBV5-5	TGTGCCAGCAGCTTTCCCGGGGGCCCAGCCCTCTTC	CASSFPGGPALF
TRBD1	TRBJ2-1	NA	TRBV6-2/TRBV6-3	TGTGCCAGCAGACCAGGGGGTTTTGGATACAATGAGCAGTTCTTC	CASRPGGFGYNEQFF
NA	TRBJ2-7	few	TRBV10-3	TGTGCCATCAGTGAGTCGCCAGGGAACGGCGAGCAGTACTTC	CAISESPGNGEQYF
NA	TRBJ1-1	many	TRBV7-2	TGTGCCAGCAGCTTAGGGTTAATGGGCACTGAAGCTTTCTTT	CASSLGLMGTEAFF
NA	TRBJ1-5	NA	TRBV6-2/TRBV6-3	TGTGCCAGCAGTTACACGGACAGCGGCAATCAGCCCCAGCATTTT	CASSYTDSGNQPQHF
NA	TRBJ2-1	NA	TRBV7-3	TGTGCCAGCAGCTCCAGCCCATCACCCTACAATGAGCAGTTCTTC	CASSSSPSPYNEQFF
TRBD2	TRBJ2-1	many	TRBV28	TGTGCCAGCAGTGGCGGACTAGCGGGGTTATACAATGAGCAGTTCTTC	CASSGGLAGLYNEQFF
NA	TRBJ2-6	once	TRBV12-3/TRBV12-4	TGTGCCAGCAGTTGGGCCGGGGCCAACGTCCTGACTTTC	CASSWAGANVLTF
TRBD1	TRBJ1-2	once	TRBV18	TGTGCCAGCTCACCACGGTGGGACAGCTATGGCTACACCTTC	CASSPRWDSYGYTF